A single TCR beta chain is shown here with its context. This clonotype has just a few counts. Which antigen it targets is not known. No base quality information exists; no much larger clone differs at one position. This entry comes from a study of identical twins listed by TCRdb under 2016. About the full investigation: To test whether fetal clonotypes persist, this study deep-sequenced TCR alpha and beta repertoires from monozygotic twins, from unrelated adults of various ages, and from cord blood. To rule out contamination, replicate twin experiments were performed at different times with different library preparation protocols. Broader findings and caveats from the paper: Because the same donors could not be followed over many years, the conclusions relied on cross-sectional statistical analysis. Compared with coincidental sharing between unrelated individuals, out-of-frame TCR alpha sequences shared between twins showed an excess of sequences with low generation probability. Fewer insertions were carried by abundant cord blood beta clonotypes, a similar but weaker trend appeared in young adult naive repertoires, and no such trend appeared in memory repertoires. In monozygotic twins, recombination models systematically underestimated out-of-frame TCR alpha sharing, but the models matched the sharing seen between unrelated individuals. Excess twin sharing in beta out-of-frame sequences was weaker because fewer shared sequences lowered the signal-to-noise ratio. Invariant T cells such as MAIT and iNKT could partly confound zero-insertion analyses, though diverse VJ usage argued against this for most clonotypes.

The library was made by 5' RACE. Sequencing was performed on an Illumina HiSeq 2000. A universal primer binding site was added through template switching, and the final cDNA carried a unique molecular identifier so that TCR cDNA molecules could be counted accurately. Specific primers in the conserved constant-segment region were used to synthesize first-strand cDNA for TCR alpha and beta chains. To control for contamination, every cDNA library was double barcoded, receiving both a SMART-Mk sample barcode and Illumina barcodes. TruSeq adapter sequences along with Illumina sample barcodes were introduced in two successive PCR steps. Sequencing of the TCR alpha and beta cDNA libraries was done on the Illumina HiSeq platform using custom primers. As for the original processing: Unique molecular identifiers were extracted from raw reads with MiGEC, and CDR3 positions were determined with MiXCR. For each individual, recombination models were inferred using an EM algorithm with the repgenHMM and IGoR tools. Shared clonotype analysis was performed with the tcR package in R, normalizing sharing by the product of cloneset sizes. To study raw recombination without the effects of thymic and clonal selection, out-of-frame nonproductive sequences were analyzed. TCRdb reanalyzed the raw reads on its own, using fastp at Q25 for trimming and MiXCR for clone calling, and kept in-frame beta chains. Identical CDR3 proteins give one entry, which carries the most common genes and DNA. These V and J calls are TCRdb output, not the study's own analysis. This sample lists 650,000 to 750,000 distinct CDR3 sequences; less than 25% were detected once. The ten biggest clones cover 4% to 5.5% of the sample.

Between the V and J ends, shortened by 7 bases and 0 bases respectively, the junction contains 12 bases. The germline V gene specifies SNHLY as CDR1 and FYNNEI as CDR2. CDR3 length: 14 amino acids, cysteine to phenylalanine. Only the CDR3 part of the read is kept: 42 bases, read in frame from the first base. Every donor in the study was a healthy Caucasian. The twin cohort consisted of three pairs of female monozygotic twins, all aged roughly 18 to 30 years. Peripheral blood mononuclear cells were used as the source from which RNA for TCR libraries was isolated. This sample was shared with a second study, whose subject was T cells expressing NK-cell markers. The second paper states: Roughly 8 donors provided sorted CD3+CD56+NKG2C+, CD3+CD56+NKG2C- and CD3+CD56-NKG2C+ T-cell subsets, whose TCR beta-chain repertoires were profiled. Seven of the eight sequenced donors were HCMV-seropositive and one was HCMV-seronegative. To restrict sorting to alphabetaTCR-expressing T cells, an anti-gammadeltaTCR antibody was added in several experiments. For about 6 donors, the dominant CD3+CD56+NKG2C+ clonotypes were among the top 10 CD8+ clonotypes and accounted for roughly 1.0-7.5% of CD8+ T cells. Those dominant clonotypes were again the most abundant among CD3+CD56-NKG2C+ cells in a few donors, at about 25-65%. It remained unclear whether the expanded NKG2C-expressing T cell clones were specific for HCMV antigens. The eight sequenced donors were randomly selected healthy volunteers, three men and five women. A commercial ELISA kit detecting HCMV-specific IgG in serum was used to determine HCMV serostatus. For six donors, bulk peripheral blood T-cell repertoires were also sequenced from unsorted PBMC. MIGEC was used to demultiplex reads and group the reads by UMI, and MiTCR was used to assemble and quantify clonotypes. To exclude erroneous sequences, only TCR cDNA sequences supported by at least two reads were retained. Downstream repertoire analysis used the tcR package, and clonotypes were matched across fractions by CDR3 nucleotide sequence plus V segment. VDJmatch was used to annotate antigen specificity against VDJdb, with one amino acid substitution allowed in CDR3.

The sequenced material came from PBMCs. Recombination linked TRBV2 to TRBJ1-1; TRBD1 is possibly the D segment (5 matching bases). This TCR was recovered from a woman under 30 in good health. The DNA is TGTGCCAGCAAGGGGCAACTGATGAACACTGAAGCTTTCTTT. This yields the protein CASKGQLMNTEAFF.